This T cell receptor beta chain was documented in a study of T cell responses to AZD1222 COVID-19 vaccine. Study findings and constraints: Vaccine-related CD4 TCRs covered spike, predominating at 160-218 and 743-854. After two AZD1222 doses, spike-specific TCR breadth and depth rose versus day 0. Donors were chiefly white British, with a greater number of females, and clonal diversity was perhaps underestimated. Nearly half of spike-specific TCRs reportedly target variant regions that are unmutated in the B.1.351 and B.1.1.7 variants.

The repertoire was sequenced with immunoSEQ multiplex PCR; TCRdb's copy has only in-frame clones and lacks some. The table lists more than 120,000 clones, 75% to 90% of them singletons. The CDR3 covers 17 residues. Looked up from germline, CDR1 is SGHNT and CDR2 is YYREEE (reference sequence). After removal of 4 bases from V and 0 bases from J, the junction contained 9 bases not matched to a gene. Turning to this clone: What it binds is unknown.

Sequenced material: peripheral blood, taken 28 days after the second AZD1222 dose. This receptor was obtained from an adult who received the AZD1222 COVID-19 vaccine. The chain recombines TRBV5-4 with TRBJ1-3; 8 bases align to TRBD1. The CDR3 sequence: CASSTGQGPSSGNTIYF. The DNA for the CDR3 is TGTGCCAGCAGCACCGGACAGGGCCCGAGCTCTGGAAACACCATATATTTT. The full variable domain, with the rest looked up from reference TRBV5-4 and TRBJ1-3, is ETGVTQSPTHLIKTRGQQVTLRCSSQSGHNTVSWYQQALGQGPQFIFQYYREEENGRGNFPPRFSGLQFPNYSSELNVNALELDDSALYLCASSTGQGPSSGNTIYFGEGSWLTVV.